The 8 T cell receptor beta chains listed next were all sequenced from one sample in a study of T cell responses to AZD1222 COVID-19 vaccine. The method was immunoSEQ multiplex PCR; TCRdb's version includes in-frame clones alone and lacks a portion of them. The sample has 65,000 to 85,000 clones; 84% are singletons. The material was peripheral blood, obtained on day 0 of AZD1222 vaccination. Receptor source: an adult in good health.

The chain carries TRBV5-5 and TRBJ2-7, with a tentative D call TRBD2 (5 bases). V lost 0 bases and J 5 bases, leaving 12 bases between the germline ends. The CDR3 totals 14 residues. Per germline, CDR1 SGHKS and CDR2 YYEKEE (reference sequence). The DNA of the CDR3 is TGTGCCAGCAGCTTGGGGCCGGGGTCGCACGAGCAGTACTTC. Encoded protein: CASSLGPGSHEQYF.

The chain uses TRBV28 and TRBJ2-7; TRBD2 aligns across 10 bases. CDR3 size: 16 residues. CDR1 MDHEN and CDR2 SYDVKM come from the germline V gene. Losses at the gene ends were 2 bases for V and 7 bases for J; bases not matched to a gene: 11. This CDR3 is CASSLTSASGRGEQYF. In DNA, the CDR3 is TGTGCCAGCAGTTTAACCTCGGCTAGCGGGAGAGGAGAGCAGTACTTC.

The chain joins TRBV11-2 to TRBJ1-3, with D possibly TRBD1 on 5 matching bases. The CDR3 has 14 amino acids. The germline V and J ends were trimmed by 1 base and 2 bases, with 6 bases remaining between them. CDR1 is SGHAT, CDR2 FQNNGV, per germline. CDR3 sequence reads: CASSLGTTGNTIYF. CDR3 coding DNA: TGTGCCAGCAGCTTAGGGACAACTGGAAACACCATATATTTT. The full variable domain, with the rest looked up from reference TRBV11-2 and TRBJ1-3, is EAGVAQSPRYKIIEKRQSVAFWCNPISGHATLYWYQQILGQGPKLLIQFQNNGVVDDSQLPKDRFSAERLKGVDSTLKIQPAKLEDSAVYLCASSLGTTGNTIYFGEGSWLTVV.

The V gene is TRBV2, the J gene TRBJ1-5; 8 nucleotides match TRBD1. The germline V gene encodes CDR1 SNHLY and CDR2 FYNNEI. The ends lost 6 bases at V and 1 base at J; junction bases unmatched: 5. The CDR3 loop spans 15 amino acids. CDR3 sequence (DNA): TGTGCCAGCAGCACCCCAGGGGGCAGCAATCAGCCCCAGCATTTT. This encodes CASSTPGGSNQPQHF.

This rearrangement joins TRBV19 to TRBJ2-7, with D unclear. This CDR3 comprises 13 residues. Germline lookup yields CDR1 LNHDA and CDR2 SQIVND (reference sequence). V lost 5 bases to trimming and J lost 1 base, with 9 bases between them. For the CDR3, the DNA is TGTGCCAGTAGTCCCCTGGGTTCCTACGAGCAGTACTTC. This encodes CASSPLGSYEQYF.

J is TRBJ2-2 and V is TRBV27; 10 bases map to TRBD2. V dropped 8 bases and J dropped 0; count of bases not matched to a gene: 3. This CDR3 has 15 amino acids. Germline V gene lookup returns CDR1 MNHEY and CDR2 SMNVEV (reference sequence). Here the CDR3 DNA reads TGTGCCAGCGGTCTAGCGGGGGCGAACACCGGGGAGCTGTTTTTT. It translates to CASGLAGANTGELFF.

The chain uses TRBV25-1 and TRBJ1-6, with no clear D. CDR3 length: 14 residues. Trimming left V 7 bases short and J 4 bases short, with 11 bases between. Germline assignment: CDR1 MGHDK and CDR2 SYGVNS. In nucleotides, the CDR3 is TGTGCCAGCACTCCGGGCTTTTATAATTCACCCCTCCACTTT. This sequence encodes CASTPGFYNSPLHF.

The chain carries TRBV5-8 and TRBJ1-6, with a tentative D call TRBD1 (5 bases). The CDR3 spans 17 residues. The V end was cut by 3 bases, the J end by 1 base, with 14 bases between. Per germline, CDR1 SGHTS and CDR2 YDEGEE. DNA for the CDR3: TGTGCCAGCAGCTGGGGCCAACAGATGTCCTATAATTCACCCCTCCACTTT. Protein: CASSWGQQMSYNSPLHF.